The 14 T cell receptor beta chains in this list originate from one sample, sequenced in a study of blood T cell repertoires in COVID-19. Libraries were prepared by immunoSEQ multiplex PCR; TCRdb keeps only in-frame clonotypes and omits some of them. The table has approximately 440,000 clones, 70% to 90% seen once; the top ten hold roughly an eighth. Sequencing used peripheral blood. All receptors come from a woman between 50 and 59 years old with COVID-19, enrolled during active disease.

This chain uses TRBV11-2 with TRBJ2-2, with 8 bases identical to TRBD1. The V gene end was trimmed by 3 bases and the J gene end by 2 bases; junction bases not matched to a gene: 11. The CDR3 consists of 18 residues. The germline gives CDR1 SGHAT, CDR2 FQNNGV. This CDR3 is CASSFGSGTGKNTGELFF. As DNA, the CDR3 is TGTGCCAGCAGCTTCGGATCCGGGACAGGAAAAAACACCGGGGAGCTGTTTTTT.

The V and J genes are TRBV19 and TRBJ2-3; tentative D call: TRBD1 (6 bases). Germline loops: CDR1 LNHDA, CDR2 SQIVND (reference sequence). With 6 bases removed from V and 3 bases from J, the gap between germline ends came to 19 bases. The length of the CDR3 is 16 residues. The CDR3 DNA is TGTGCCAGTAGCGACAGGTCCCAGGCGAATACAGATACGCAGTATTTT. Translation: CASSDRSQANTDTQYF.

This clone showed up just a few times. The chain uses TRBV5-1 and TRBJ2-3; 7 nucleotides agree with TRBD1. The trim removed 0 bases at V and 2 bases at J, leaving 3 bases unmatched. This CDR3 has 15 residues. Germline V lookup: CDR1 SGHRS, CDR2 YFSETQ. CDR3 coding DNA: TGCGCCAGCAGCTTGGATGGGACAGACACAGATACGCAGTATTTT. This gives the protein CASSLDGTDTDTQYF.

The chain joins TRBV28 to TRBJ1-1; unclear D gene. The CDR3 consists of 12 residues. In germline, CDR1 is MDHEN, CDR2 SYDVKM. Trimming left V 3 bases short and J 10 bases short, with 12 bases between. CDR3 region: CASSFPGERAFF. The DNA of the CDR3 is TGTGCCAGCAGTTTCCCCGGGGAACGAGCTTTCTTT.

This chain connects TRBV19 to TRBJ1-2, with a weak D call TRBD1 (5 bases). Germline lookup yields CDR1 LNHDA and CDR2 SQIVND (reference sequence). CDR3 length equals 13 residues. V was clipped by 0 bases and J by 5 bases, with 7 bases between them. The CDR3 region has the DNA TGTGCCAGTAGTATAGATCGGGGGTATGGCTACACCTTC. This gives the protein CASSIDRGYGYTF.

V gene TRBV28 combines with J gene TRBJ2-1; no reliable D call. Trimming pared 5 bases from V and 6 bases from J, leaving 14 bases between. The germline CDR1 and CDR2 sequences are MDHEN and SYDVKM. CDR3 size: 14 residues. DNA for the CDR3: TGTGCCAGCAGTCCCCCCCTCGAGGTCAATGAGCAGTTCTTC. This sequence encodes CASSPPLEVNEQFF.

The chain joins TRBV24-1 to TRBJ1-5; the match to TRBD1 covers 11 bases. J was trimmed by 3 bases and V by 6 bases; bases with no gene match: 6. The CDR3 extends over 16 amino acids. CDR1 is KGHDR and CDR2 is SFDVKD in the germline V gene. The CDR3 DNA is TGTGCCACCAGTTCGCGGACAGGGGGCAACAATCAGCCCCAGCATTTT. It yields the protein CATSSRTGGNNQPQHF.

The rearrangement links TRBV5-1 to TRBJ2-3, with D possibly TRBD1 on 6 matching bases. Germline-derived CDR1 and CDR2 are SGHRS and YFSETQ. The CDR3 is made up of 19 amino acids. V lost 4 bases and J 7 bases, leaving 31 bases between the germline ends. The CDR3 coding sequence is TGCGCCAGCAGCCCTAGGGGAATTCGAAGAGGGGGAATCACGAATACGCAGTATTTT. This gives the protein CASSPRGIRRGGITNTQYF.

The V gene is TRBV3-1 (or the pseudogene TRBV3-2), the J gene TRBJ1-4; 10 bases are shared with TRBD1. This CDR3 comprises 15 residues. J lost 7 bases, V lost 2 bases, and 4 bases had no gene match. Per the germline V gene, CDR1 is LGHDT and CDR2 is YNNKEL (reference sequence). The DNA of the CDR3 is TGTGCCAGCAGCCAATCGAGGACAGGGGGTGAAAAACTGTTTTTT. Protein product: CASSQSRTGGEKLFF.

The chain combines TRBV9 with TRBJ1-1; 10 nucleotides match TRBD1. Trimming cost V 3 bases and J 4 bases; bases outside gene matches: 6. The CDR3 sequence is 15 residues long. Per germline, CDR1 SGDLS and CDR2 YYNGEE. CDR3 amino acids: CASSASRDRGTEAFF. DNA of the CDR3: TGTGCCAGCAGCGCGTCCAGGGACAGGGGCACTGAAGCTTTCTTT.

The CDR3 spells CSASSPTGQLVNQPQHF. The CDR3 DNA reads TGCAGTGCTAGTAGCCCCACAGGACAGCTAGTCAATCAGCCCCAGCATTTT. The chain links TRBV20-1 to TRBJ1-5, with D possibly being TRBD1 (6 bases). V was clipped by 3 bases and J by 3 bases, with 21 bases between them. This CDR3 is 17 amino acids long. Germline values: CDR1 DFQATT, CDR2 SNEGSKA (reference sequence).

The chain links TRBV27 to TRBJ1-2; D is perhaps TRBD1 (5 bases). Trimming removed 2 bases at V and 6 bases at J, with 10 bases between. Germline CDR1 and CDR2: MNHEY and SMNVEV (reference sequence). The CDR3 has 13 residues. The CDR3 coding sequence is TGTGCCAGCAGTTTACGGGGGATGGATGGCTACACCTTC. It is translated as CASSLRGMDGYTF.

V and J are TRBV5-4 and TRBJ1-5; 9 positions agree with TRBD1. The CDR3 has 15 amino acids. With 4 bases clipped from V and 3 bases from J, the junction kept 5 bases outside the gene matches. The V gene's germline CDR1 is SGHNT and CDR2 YYREEE (reference sequence). CDR3 protein: CASSRDRGFNQPQHF. The CDR3 DNA follows: TGTGCCAGCAGCAGAGACAGGGGGTTCAATCAGCCCCAGCATTTT.

V and J are TRBV30 and TRBJ2-6; 7 nucleotides match TRBD1. The germline V gene encodes CDR1 GTSNPN and CDR2 SVGIG (reference sequence). V was clipped by 4 bases and J by 3 bases; unmatched bases: 6. CDR3 length: 15 amino acids. Written as DNA, the CDR3 is TGTGCCTGGATAAAGGGGGCTTATGGGGCCAACGTCCTGACTTTC. This codes for CAWIKGAYGANVLTF.